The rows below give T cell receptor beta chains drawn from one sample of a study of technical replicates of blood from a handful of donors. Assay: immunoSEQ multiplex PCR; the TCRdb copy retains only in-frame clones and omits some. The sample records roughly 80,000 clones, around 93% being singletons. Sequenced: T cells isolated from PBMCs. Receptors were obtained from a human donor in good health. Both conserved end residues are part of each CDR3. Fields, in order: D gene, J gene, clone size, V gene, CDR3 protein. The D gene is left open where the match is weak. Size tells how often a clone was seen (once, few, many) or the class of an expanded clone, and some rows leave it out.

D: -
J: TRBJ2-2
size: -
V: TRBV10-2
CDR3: CASSVTFTGLNPLGELFF

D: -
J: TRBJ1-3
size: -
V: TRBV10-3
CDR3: CATRTANMDTIYF

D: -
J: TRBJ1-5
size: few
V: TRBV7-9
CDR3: CASSLEGFQPQHF

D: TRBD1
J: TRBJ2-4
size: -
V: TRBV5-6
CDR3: CASSSGGQGEYF

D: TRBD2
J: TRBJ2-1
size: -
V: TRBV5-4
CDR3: CASSSLAGGSRDEQFF

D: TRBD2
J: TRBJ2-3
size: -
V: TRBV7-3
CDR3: CASSTGLAGKSDTQYF

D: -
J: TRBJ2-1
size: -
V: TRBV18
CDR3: CASSPRMWRIEDNEQFF

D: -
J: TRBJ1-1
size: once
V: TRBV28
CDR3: CASSFGTMNTEAFF

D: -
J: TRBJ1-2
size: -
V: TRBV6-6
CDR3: CASSYSGQTYGYTF

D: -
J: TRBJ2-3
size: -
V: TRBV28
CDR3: CASRDPGTSTDTQYF

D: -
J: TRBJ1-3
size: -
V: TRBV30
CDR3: CAWSGRRLSSGNTIYF

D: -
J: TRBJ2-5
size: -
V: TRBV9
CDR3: CASSVGRQALQETQYF

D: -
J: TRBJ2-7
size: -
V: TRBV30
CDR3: CAWSRPREMLGQYF

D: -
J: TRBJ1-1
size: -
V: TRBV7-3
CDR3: CASSLTGRNTEAFF

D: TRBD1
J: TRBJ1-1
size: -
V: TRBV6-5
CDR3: CASSTGTENTEAFF

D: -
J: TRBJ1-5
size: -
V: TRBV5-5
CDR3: CASSLQFRGAYQPQHF

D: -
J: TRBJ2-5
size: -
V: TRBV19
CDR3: CASSIDWAGTPTIKETQYF

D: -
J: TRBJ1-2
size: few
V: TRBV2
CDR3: CASTEREWSYTF

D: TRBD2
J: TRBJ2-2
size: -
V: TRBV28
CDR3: CASRYGRANTGELFF

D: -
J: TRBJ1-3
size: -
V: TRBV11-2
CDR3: CASSPGLSSGNTIYF

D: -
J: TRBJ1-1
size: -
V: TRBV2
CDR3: CASTPRGLNTEAFF

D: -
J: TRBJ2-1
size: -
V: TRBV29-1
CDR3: CSAGDLDEQFF

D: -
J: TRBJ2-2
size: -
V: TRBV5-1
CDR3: CASSFTRGTGELFF

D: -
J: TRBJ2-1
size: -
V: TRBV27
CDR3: CASSSPSVSSYNEQFF

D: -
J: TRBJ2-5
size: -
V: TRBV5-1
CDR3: CASSYGTGVETQYF

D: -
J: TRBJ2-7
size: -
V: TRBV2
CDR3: CASSATTPREQYF

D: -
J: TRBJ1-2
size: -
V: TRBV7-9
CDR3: CASRSRDIYGYTF

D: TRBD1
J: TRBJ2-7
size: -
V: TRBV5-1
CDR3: CASRDREVSYEQYF

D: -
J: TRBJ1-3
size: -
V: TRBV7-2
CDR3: CASSLGPFTDRRNTIYF

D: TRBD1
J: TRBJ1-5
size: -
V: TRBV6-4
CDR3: CASSEYGTVSNQPQHF

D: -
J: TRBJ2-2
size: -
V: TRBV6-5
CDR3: CASSYYGPPNTGELFF

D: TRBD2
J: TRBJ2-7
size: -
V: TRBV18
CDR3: CASSLTRLAGDLYEQYF

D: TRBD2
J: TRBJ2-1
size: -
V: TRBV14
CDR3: CASSPRTSGNEQFF

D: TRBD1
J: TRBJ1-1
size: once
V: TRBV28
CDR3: CASRQLRTGGTEAFF

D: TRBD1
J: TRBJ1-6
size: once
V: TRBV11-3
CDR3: CASSPFIGGFMDSPLHF

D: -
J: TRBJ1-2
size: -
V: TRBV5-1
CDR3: CASSLRTDNGYTF

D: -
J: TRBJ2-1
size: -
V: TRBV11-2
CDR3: CASSFTTSYNEQFF

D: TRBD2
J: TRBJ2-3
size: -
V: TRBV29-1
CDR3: CSSRMRLATDTQYF